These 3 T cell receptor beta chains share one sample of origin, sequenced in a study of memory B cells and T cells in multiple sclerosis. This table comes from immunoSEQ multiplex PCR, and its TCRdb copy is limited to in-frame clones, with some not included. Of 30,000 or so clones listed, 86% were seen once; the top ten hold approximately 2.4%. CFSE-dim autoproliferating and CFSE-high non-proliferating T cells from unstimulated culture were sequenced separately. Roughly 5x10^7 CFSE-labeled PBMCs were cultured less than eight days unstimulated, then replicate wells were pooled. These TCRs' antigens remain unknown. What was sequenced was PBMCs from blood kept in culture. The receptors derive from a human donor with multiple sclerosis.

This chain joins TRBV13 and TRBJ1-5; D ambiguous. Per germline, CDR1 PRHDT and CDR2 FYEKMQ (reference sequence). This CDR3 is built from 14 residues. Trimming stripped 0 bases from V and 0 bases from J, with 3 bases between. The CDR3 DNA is TGTGCCAGCAGCTTAGGACATAGCAATCAGCCCCAGCATTTT. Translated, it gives CASSLGHSNQPQHF.

Here the CDR3 reads CASSPRTGAYEQYF. CDR3 DNA: TGTGCCAGCAGCCCCCGGACAGGGGCCTACGAGCAGTACTTC. This sequence joins TRBV5-4 and TRBJ2-7, with 9 bases identical to TRBD1. Losses at the gene ends were 4 bases for V and 2 bases for J; bases not matched to a gene: 4. Germline loops: CDR1 SGHNT, CDR2 YYREEE (reference sequence). This CDR3 comprises 14 residues.

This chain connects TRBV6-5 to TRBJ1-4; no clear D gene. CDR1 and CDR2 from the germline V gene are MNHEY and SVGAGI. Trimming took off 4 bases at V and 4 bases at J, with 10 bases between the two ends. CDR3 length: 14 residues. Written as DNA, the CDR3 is TGTGCCAGCAGTTCGGCCAGTCGTAATGAAAAACTGTTTTTT. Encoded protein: CASSSASRNEKLFF.